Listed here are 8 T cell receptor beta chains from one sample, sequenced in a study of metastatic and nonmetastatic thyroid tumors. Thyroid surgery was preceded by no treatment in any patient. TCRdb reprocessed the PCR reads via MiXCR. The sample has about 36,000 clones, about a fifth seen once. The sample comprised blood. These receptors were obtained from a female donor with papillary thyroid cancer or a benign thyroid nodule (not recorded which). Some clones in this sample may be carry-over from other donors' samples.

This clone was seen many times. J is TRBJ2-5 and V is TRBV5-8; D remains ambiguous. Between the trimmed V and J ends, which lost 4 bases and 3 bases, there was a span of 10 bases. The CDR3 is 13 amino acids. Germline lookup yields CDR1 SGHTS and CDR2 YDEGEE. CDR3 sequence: CASSPTKKETQYF. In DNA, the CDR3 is TGTGCCAGCAGCCCGACAAAAAAAGAGACCCAGTACTTC.

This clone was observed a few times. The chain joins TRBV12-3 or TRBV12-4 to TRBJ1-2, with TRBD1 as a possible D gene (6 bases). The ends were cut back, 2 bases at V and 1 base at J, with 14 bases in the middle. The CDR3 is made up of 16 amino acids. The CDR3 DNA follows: TGTGCCAGCAGTTTACATTACCAGGGGTATAACTATGGCTACACCTTC. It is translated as CASSLHYQGYNYGYTF.

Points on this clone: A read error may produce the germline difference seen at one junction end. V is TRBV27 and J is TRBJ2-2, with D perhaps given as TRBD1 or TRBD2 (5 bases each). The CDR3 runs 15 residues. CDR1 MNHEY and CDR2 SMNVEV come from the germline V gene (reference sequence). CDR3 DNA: TGTGCCAGCAGTACGGATACTTTCGGGACCGGGAAGCTGTTTTTT. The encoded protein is CASSTDTFGTGKLFF.

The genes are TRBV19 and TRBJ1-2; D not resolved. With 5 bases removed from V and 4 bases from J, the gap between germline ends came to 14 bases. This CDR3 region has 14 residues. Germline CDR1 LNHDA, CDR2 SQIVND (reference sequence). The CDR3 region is CASSSESRIYGYTF. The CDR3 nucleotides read TGTGCCAGTAGTTCGGAGTCCAGGATCTATGGCTACACCTTC.

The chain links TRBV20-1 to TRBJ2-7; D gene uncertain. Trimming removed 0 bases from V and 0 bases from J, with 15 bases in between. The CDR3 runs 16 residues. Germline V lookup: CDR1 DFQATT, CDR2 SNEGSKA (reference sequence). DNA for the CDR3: TGCAGTGCTAGAGAAAACCTGACGCCGAGCTCCTACGAGCAGTACTTC. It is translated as CSARENLTPSSYEQYF.

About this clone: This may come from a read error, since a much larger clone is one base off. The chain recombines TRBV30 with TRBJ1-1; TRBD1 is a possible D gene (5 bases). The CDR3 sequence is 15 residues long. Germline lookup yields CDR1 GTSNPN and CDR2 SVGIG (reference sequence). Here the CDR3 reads CAWSVWGRSNTEAFF. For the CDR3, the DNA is TGCGCCTGGAGTGTTTGGGGACGTTCGAACACTGAAGCTTTCTTT.

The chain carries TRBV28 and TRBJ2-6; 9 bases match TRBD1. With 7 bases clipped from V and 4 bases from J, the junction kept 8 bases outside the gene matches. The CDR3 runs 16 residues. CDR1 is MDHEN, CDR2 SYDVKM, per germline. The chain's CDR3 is CASIPGTGYGANVLTF. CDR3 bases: TGTGCCAGCATTCCTGGGACAGGGTACGGGGCCAACGTCCTGACTTTC.

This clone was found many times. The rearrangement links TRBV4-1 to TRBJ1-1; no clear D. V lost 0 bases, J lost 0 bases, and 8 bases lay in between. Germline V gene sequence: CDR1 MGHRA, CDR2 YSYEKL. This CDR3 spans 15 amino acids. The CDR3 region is CASSQEVGLNTEAFF. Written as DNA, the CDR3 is TGCGCCAGCAGCCAAGAGGTCGGCTTGAACACTGAAGCTTTCTTT.